This entry is about one TCR beta chain. The entry originates in a study of blood T cell repertoires in COVID-19. About the research overall: Acute-phase and convalescent COVID-19 samples originated in the United States, Italy and Spain.

The authors' processing: Amplification of reference gene primers provided the estimated nucleated cell counts. Clones were sequenced by immunoSEQ multiplex PCR, and TCRdb holds only the in-frame ones, with some missing. V, J and clone size reflect that table, while D and trimming were determined from the DNA. The sample has 200,000 or so clones; approximately 84% are singletons. The TCR was taken from a man aged 45-65 years who had recovered from COVID-19. Sequenced material: peripheral blood.

CDR3 region: CASTLNSYTGELFF. CDR3 sequence (DNA): TGTGCCAGCACCCTAAACAGTTACACCGGGGAGCTGTTTTTT. The chain combines TRBV5-4 with TRBJ2-2; D not resolved. This CDR3 has 14 amino acids. CDR1 SGHNT and CDR2 YYREEE come from the germline V gene (reference sequence). Trimming pared 6 bases from V and 3 bases from J, leaving 12 bases between.